This entry features one T cell receptor beta chain sequence. What antigen it recognizes has not been identified. Per-base qualities were not stored, and no clone one base away is much larger. The immunoSEQ Assay, a bias-controlled multiplex PCR, was used to amplify TCRbeta CDR3 regions from genomic DNA. In the paper's pipeline: Within the assay, amplification of reference gene primers was used to estimate how many nucleated cells each sample contained. To quantify the absolute abundance of each unique TCRbeta CDR3 rearrangement, sequence reads were collapsed and filtered. Productive Simpson clonality was computed per sample as the square root of Simpson's diversity index over productive rearrangements. The table comes from immuneACCESS by way of TCRdb, which keeps in-frame sequences with V and J called. Part of the clones is missing from these tables; in studies checked, under half for an unresolved V gene and the rest for unknown reasons. D and trimming come from the DNA, and the V and J calls and clone size come from that table. The sample yields 100,000 or so clones; 81% were counted once. 9.4% of the sample is in the top ten clones.

This entry belongs to a study of blood T cell repertoires in COVID-19 (dated by TCRdb to 2018 to 2020). Regarding the study in general: The collaborator samples originated in the United States, Italy and Spain and spanned the acute and convalescent phases of COVID-19. The material from the prospective study consisted of cDNA or gDNA derived from T cells, B-cell-depleted T cells, or PBMCs. Subjects who had been exposed to COVID-19, were actively infected with it, or had recovered from it provided the deeply sampled blood TCRbeta repertoires that made up the dataset. The repertoires were made available in a free public database intended to serve as a resource for research on the immune response to SARS-CoV-2. Samples were obtained from the ongoing ImmuneRACE study (first 160 participants) and from over 1,000 subjects provided by 6 global collaborators. Sample metadata almost always included a de-identified subject ID, COVID-19 status, age in years and sex. Where HLA class I and class II types were available, the types were taken from metadata supplied by the sample provider, not from assay-based typing. Study-level results and caveats: Clinical and demographic metadata were provided uncurated, with the amount varying by source and participant.

Collaborating institutions collected whole blood in K2EDTA tubes following their own protocols. For TCRbeta analysis, collaborators shipped samples as frozen whole blood, isolated PBMCs, or DNA extracted from either of those sample types. The CDR3 sequence holds 10 residues, the cysteine and phenylalanine included. Only the CDR3 part of the read is kept: 30 bases, read in frame from the first base. The junction shows trimming of 5 bases on V and 7 bases on J, plus 5 bases between the germline ends. CDR1 is given as SNHLY and CDR2 as FYNNEI, both from the germline V gene. The chain joins TRBV2 to TRBJ2-5, with the D gene too uncertain to name. The sample consisted of peripheral blood. This clonotype was obtained from a woman in her 70s with acute or convalescent COVID-19. CDR3 sequence: CASSPVTQYF. DNA sequence: TGTGCCAGCAGTCCGGTGACCCAGTACTTC.